This passage covers 2 T cell receptor beta chains from one sample sequenced in a study of blood T cell repertoires in COVID-19. Measured with immunoSEQ multiplex PCR; TCRdb has only the in-frame clones, and not every one. The profile shows roughly 170,000 clones, roughly 85% of them singletons. The sample consisted of PBMCs or T cells enriched from blood (not recorded which). The receptors shown here come from a woman between 45 and 60 years old who had recovered from COVID-19.

This chain links TRBV2 with TRBJ1-2; 8 bases line up with TRBD1. Germline CDR1 is SNHLY and CDR2 is FYNNEI. This CDR3 contains 14 residues. The V and J ends lost 7 bases and 5 bases, in that order; junction bases with no gene match: 9. The CDR3 loop is CASKPGQVIYGYTF. DNA for the CDR3: TGTGCCAGCAAGCCGGGACAGGTCATTTATGGCTACACCTTC.

A few counts support this clone. The rearrangement links TRBV7-8 to TRBJ2-1, with TRBD1 identical over 8 bases. Germline trimming cut 7 bases from V and 4 bases from J; bases unmatched to any gene: 12. The CDR3 is 16 residues long. In germline, CDR1 is SGHVS, CDR2 FQNEAQ. The CDR3 DNA sequence: TGTGCCAGCACCCGTGGCGGGGACAGGAGATACAATGAGCAGTTCTTC. Translation: CASTRGGDRRYNEQFF.